Below, 9 T cell receptor beta chains from the same sample are listed, as sequenced in a study of blood T cell repertoires in COVID-19. The assay was immunoSEQ multiplex PCR, and TCRdb's table has in-frame clones only and misses some. The data contain 77,000 or so clones, approximately 85% of them singletons. Sequencing input: peripheral blood. These receptors originate from an elderly man with acute or convalescent COVID-19.

This chain uses TRBV6-2 or TRBV6-3 with TRBJ1-1; D uncertain. Looked up from germline, CDR1 is MNHEY and CDR2 is SVGEGT. The CDR3 has 15 residues. Trimming cost V 2 bases and J 1 base, with 11 bases left between them. CDR3 region: CASSYADKKNTEAFF. CDR3 coding DNA: TGTGCCAGCAGTTACGCAGATAAGAAGAACACTGAAGCTTTCTTT.

The chain links TRBV19 to TRBJ1-5; D is undetermined. The CDR3 totals 15 residues. V lost 3 bases and J 0 bases, leaving 9 bases between the germline ends. Germline V lookup: CDR1 LNHDA, CDR2 SQIVND (reference sequence). The CDR3 loop is CASSIVANSNQPQHF. The DNA for the CDR3 is TGTGCCAGTAGTATCGTTGCGAATAGCAATCAGCCCCAGCATTTT. Full variable domain (outside the CDR3, taken from reference TRBV19 and TRBJ1-5): DGGITQSPKYLFRKEGQNVTLSCEQNLNHDAMYWYRQDPGQGLRLIYYSQIVNDFQKGDIAEGYSVSREKKESFPLTVTSAQKNPTAFYLCASSIVANSNQPQHFGDGTRLSIL.

V is TRBV27 and J is TRBJ2-1, with 12 bases fitting TRBD2. Germline CDR1 is MNHEY and CDR2 is SMNVEV (reference sequence). V dropped 7 bases and J dropped 7; count of bases not matched to a gene: 8. CDR3 length equals 15 residues. The CDR3 is CASTLGLAGRNEQFF. The CDR3 coding sequence is TGTGCCAGCACCCTCGGACTAGCGGGAAGGAATGAGCAGTTCTTC.

This chain connects TRBV28 to TRBJ1-2; the match to TRBD1 covers 12 bases. CDR1 is MDHEN and CDR2 is SYDVKM in the germline V gene. This CDR3 contains 15 residues. The ends lost 5 bases at V and 4 bases at J; junction bases unmatched: 5. The CDR3: CASSRGQGALYGYTF. The CDR3 nucleotides are TGTGCCAGCAGTAGGGGACAGGGGGCACTCTATGGCTACACCTTC.

The V and J genes are TRBV27 and TRBJ2-7, with TRBD2 identical over 9 bases. The CDR3 length is 15 residues. The germline V gene encodes CDR1 MNHEY and CDR2 SMNVEV (reference sequence). J was trimmed by 4 bases and V by 2 bases; bases with no gene match: 6. This chain's CDR3 is CASSLKAGGIYEQYF. CDR3 coding DNA: TGTGCCAGCAGTTTAAAAGCGGGGGGTATATACGAGCAGTACTTC.

This rearrangement joins TRBV5-1 to TRBJ2-2; D is possibly TRBD2 (5 bases). The CDR3 length is 16 residues. Germline CDR1 SGHRS, CDR2 YFSETQ. V was pared by 4 bases and J by 5 bases, with 18 bases between. CDR3 sequence (DNA): TGCGCCAGCAGCCTCGATGTTGGAGGCGGAACCGGGGAGCTGTTTTTT. Amino acids: CASSLDVGGGTGELFF.

This clone appeared once. V and J are TRBV5-1 and TRBJ2-3; 14 bases are shared with TRBD2. Germline CDR1 SGHRS, CDR2 YFSETQ. CDR3 size: 19 residues. J was trimmed by 0 bases and V by 5 bases; bases with no gene match: 11. DNA of the CDR3: TGCGCCAGCAGAGCGCCGGGACTAGCGGGGGCCTCGAGCACAGATACGCAGTATTTT. Translation: CASRAPGLAGASSTDTQYF.

This clone was observed a single time. This rearrangement joins TRBV19 to TRBJ1-2; no clear D gene. CDR3 size: 14 residues. Between the trimmed V and J ends, which lost 5 bases and 8 bases, there was a span of 18 bases. Germline V CDR1 and CDR2: LNHDA, SQIVND (reference sequence). CDR3 loop: CASSSRDLPEGYTF. As DNA, the CDR3 is TGTGCCAGTAGTTCCAGAGACTTGCCCGAGGGCTACACCTTC.

The rearrangement joins TRBV7-2 to TRBJ2-3, with 9 bases matching TRBD2. This CDR3 has 18 amino acids. Germline values: CDR1 SGHTA, CDR2 FQGNSA. The junction had 13 bases not matched to a gene; V was cut back by 1 base and J by 5 bases. CDR3 coding DNA: TGTGCCAGCAGCTTAGTGGTTAGCGGGGGAGCGGGGGGAGATACGCAGTATTTT. Its translation is CASSLVVSGGAGGDTQYF.